This T cell receptor (beta chain) was captured in a study of control samples from healthy donors and cancer patients. Repertoires were generated with immunoSEQ multiplex PCR, while TCRdb's copy carries only in-frame clones and drops some. The repertoire holds 150,000 or so clones, over 85% seen once, with around 12% in the top ten. This clone has just a few counts. The TCR originated in a man aged 25-45 years in good health. The sequencing sample was made of blood.

CDR3 sequence: CASNWEDAEAFF. DNA for the CDR3: TGTGCCAGCAATTGGGAAGACGCTGAAGCTTTCTTT. The J gene is TRBJ1-1, the V gene TRBV12-3 or TRBV12-4, with D uncertain. Between the trimmed V and J ends, which lost 7 bases and 6 bases, there was a span of 12 bases. There are 12 residues in the CDR3.